This T cell receptor (beta chain) is from a study of T cells after yellow fever vaccination. Across the study: The SMART-Seq v4 Ultra Low Input method served to prepare the low-cell-number fractions.

CDR3 length equals 16 residues. V lost 3 bases to trimming and J lost 6 bases; unmatched junction nucleotides: 9. Looked up from germline, CDR1 is MDHEN and CDR2 is SYDVKM. The study's findings and limits: Abundant bulk-population clonotypes could contaminate the FACS-sorted repertoires. Boosting was followed by the reappearance of most primary-vaccination clones (about 96% CD4, about 88% CD8).

It was through 5'RACE template switching that TCR cDNA was made, with a universal primer site and UMIs added. Using its own MiXCR run on the 5' RACE reads, TCRdb lists one record per CDR3 protein. This table holds fewer than 650,000 distinct CDR3 sequences, 20% to 25% found once. There are a few counts of this clonotype. Antigen specificity is unknown. This sequence joins TRBV28 and TRBJ2-1; 9 bases match TRBD1. This receptor was taken from a man in his late teens or twenties who received the YFV17D yellow fever vaccine. Here the sequenced sample was PBMCs, taken about 20 days after the first yellow fever vaccination. For the CDR3, the DNA is TGTGCCAGCAGTTTCACCAGTGGGACAGGGAGCAATGAGCAGTTCTTC. Translation gives CASSFTSGTGSNEQFF.